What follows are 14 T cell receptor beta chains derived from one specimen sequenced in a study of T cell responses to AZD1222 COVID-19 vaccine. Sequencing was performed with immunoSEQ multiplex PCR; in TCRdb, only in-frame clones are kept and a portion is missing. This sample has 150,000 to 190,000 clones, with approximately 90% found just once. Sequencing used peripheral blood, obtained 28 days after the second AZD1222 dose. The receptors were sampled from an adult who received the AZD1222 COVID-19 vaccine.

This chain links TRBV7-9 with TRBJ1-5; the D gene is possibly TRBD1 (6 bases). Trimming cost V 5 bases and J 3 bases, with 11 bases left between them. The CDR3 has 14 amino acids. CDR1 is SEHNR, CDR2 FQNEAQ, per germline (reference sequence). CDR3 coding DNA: TGTGCCAGCAGCCACACAGGGTCCAATCAGCCCCAGCATTTT. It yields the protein CASSHTGSNQPQHF.

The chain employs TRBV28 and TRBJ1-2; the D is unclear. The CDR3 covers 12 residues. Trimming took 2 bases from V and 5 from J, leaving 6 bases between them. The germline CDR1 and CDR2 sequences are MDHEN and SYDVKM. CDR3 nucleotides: TGTGCCAGCAGTTTAGGGCAGTATGGCTACACCTTC. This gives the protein CASSLGQYGYTF.

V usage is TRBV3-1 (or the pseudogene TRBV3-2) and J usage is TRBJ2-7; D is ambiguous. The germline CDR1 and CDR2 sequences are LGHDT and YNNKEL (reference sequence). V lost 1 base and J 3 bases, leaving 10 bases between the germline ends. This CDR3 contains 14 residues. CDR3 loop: CASSQADGSYEQYF. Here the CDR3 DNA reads TGTGCCAGCAGCCAAGCAGACGGAAGCTACGAGCAGTACTTC.

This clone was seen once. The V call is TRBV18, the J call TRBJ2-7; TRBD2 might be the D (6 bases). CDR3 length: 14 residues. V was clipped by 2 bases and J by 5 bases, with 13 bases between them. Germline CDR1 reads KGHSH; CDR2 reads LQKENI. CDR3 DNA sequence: TGTGCCAGCTCACCAGTCGGGAGTTTGAACGAGCAGTACTTC. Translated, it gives CASSPVGSLNEQYF.

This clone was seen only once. The chain's CDR3 is CAISEPPDRDNSPLHF. The CDR3 coding sequence is TGTGCCATCAGTGAGCCCCCGGACAGGGACAATTCACCCCTCCACTTT. The chain uses TRBV10-3 and TRBJ1-6, with 8 bases that match TRBD1. V lost 2 bases and J lost 7; bases outside the gene matches: 7. CDR1 is ENHRY and CDR2 is SYGVKD in the germline V gene. CDR3 length: 16 residues.

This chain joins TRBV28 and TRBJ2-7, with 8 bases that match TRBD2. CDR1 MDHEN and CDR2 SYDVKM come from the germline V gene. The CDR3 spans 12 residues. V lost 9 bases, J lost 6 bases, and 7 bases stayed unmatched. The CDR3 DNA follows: TGTGCCAGTCGGAGCGGGAGCGGCGAGCAGTACTTC. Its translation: CASRSGSGEQYF.

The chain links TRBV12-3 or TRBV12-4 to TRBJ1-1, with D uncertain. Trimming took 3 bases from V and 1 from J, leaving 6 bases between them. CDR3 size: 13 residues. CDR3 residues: CASSFRANTEAFF. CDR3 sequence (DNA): TGTGCCAGCAGTTTCAGAGCGAACACTGAAGCTTTCTTT.

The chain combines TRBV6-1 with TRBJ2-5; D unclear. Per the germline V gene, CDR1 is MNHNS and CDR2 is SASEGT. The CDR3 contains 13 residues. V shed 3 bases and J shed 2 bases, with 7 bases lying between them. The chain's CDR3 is CASSEGQQETQYF. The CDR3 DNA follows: TGTGCCAGCAGTGAGGGCCAGCAAGAGACCCAGTACTTC.

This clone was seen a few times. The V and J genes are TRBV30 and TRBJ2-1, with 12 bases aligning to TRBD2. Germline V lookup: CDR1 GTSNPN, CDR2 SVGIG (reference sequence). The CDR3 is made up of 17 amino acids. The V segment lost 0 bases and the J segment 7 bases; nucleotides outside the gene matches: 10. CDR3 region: CAWSVVMRLAGVNEQFF. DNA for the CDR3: TGTGCCTGGAGTGTAGTGATGCGACTAGCGGGAGTTAATGAGCAGTTCTTC.

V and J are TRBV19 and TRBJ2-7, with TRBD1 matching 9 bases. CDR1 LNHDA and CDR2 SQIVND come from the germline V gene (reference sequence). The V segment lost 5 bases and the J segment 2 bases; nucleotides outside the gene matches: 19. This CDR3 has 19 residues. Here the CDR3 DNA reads TGTGCCAGTAGTCCCCGGGGGGACAGGGTGCCTAGGACCCCCTACGAGCAGTACTTC. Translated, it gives CASSPRGDRVPRTPYEQYF. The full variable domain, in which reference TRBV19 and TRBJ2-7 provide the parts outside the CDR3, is DGGITQSPKYLFRKEGQNVTLSCEQNLNHDAMYWYRQDPGQGLRLIYYSQIVNDFQKGDIAEGYSVSREKKESFPLTVTSAQKNPTAFYLCASSPRGDRVPRTPYEQYFGPGTRLTVT.

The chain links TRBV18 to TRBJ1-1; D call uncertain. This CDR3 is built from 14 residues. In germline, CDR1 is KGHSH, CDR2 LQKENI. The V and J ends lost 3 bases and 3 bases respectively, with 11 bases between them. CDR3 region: CASSPIGVDTEAFF. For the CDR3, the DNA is TGTGCCAGCTCACCCATTGGGGTTGACACTGAAGCTTTCTTT.

CDR3 nucleotides: TGTGCCAGCAGCCAAGTCAAGCATGAGCAGTTCTTC. Translating it yields CASSQVKHEQFF. J is TRBJ2-1 and V is TRBV3-1 (or the pseudogene TRBV3-2); D gene uncertain. V shed 1 base and J shed 8 bases, with 6 bases lying between them. This CDR3 spans 12 amino acids. The germline gives CDR1 LGHDT, CDR2 YNNKEL (reference sequence).

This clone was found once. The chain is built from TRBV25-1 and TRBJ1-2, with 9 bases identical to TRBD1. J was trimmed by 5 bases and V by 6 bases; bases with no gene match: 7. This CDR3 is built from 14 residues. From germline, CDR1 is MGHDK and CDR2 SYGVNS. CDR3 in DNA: TGTGCCAGCAGACAGGGGGCTCGAGGGTATGGCTACACCTTC. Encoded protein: CASRQGARGYGYTF.

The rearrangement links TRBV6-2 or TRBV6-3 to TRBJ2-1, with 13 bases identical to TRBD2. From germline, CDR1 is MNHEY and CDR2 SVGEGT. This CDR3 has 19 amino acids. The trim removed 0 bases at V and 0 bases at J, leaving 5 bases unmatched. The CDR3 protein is CASSYSRRTSGSSYNEQFF. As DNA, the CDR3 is TGTGCCAGCAGTTACTCGAGGCGGACTAGCGGGAGCTCCTACAATGAGCAGTTCTTC.